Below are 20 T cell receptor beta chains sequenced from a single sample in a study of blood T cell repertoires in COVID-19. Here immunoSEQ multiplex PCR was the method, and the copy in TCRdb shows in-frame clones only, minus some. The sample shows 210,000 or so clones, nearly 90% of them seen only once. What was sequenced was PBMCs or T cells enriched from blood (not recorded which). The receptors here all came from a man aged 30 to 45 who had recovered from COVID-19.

The CDR3 sequence: CASSIVSQNTGELFF. For the CDR3, the DNA is TGTGCCAGTAGTATAGTTTCCCAGAACACCGGGGAGCTGTTTTTT. The rearrangement uses TRBV19 and TRBJ2-2; D gene ambiguous. The CDR3 covers 15 residues. V was pared by 1 base and J by 1 base, with 7 bases between. The germline V gene has CDR1 LNHDA and CDR2 SQIVND (reference sequence).

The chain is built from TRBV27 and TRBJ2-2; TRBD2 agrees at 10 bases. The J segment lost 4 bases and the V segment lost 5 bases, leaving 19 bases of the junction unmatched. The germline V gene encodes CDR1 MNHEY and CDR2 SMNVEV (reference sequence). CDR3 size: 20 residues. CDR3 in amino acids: CASSRGAGGLFLTSTGELFF. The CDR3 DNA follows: TGTGCCAGCAGTAGGGGAGCGGGAGGGCTGTTTTTGACTAGCACCGGGGAGCTGTTTTTT.

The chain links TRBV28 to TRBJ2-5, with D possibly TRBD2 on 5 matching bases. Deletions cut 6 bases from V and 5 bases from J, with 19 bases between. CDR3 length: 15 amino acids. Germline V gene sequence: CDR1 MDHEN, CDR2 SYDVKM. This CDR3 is CASSRFNSVRETQYF. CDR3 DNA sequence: TGTGCCAGCAGCCGATTTAATAGCGTAAGGGAGACCCAGTACTTC.

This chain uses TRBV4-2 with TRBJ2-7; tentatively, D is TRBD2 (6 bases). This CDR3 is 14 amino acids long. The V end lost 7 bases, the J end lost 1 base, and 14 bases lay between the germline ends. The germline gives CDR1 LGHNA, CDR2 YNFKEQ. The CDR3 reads CASNPGGESYEQYF. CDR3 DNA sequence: TGTGCCAGCAACCCTGGCGGGGAATCCTACGAGCAGTACTTC.

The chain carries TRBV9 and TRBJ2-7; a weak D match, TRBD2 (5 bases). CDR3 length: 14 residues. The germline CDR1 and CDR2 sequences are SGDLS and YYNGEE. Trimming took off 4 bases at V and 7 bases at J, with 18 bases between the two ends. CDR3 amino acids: CASSPPTPTTEQYF. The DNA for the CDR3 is TGTGCCAGCAGCCCCCCTACACCGACTACTGAGCAGTACTTC.

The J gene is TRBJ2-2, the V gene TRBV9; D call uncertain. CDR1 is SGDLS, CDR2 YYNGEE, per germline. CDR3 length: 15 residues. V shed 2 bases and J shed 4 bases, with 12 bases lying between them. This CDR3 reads CASSVDGAPTGELFF. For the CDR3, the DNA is TGTGCCAGCAGCGTCGACGGAGCACCCACCGGGGAGCTGTTTTTT.

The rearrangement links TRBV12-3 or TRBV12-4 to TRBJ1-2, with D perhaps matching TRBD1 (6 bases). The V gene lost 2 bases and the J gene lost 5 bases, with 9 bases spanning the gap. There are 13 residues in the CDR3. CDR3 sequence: CASSLFGQYGYTF. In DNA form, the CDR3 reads TGTGCCAGCAGTTTATTCGGACAGTATGGCTACACCTTC.

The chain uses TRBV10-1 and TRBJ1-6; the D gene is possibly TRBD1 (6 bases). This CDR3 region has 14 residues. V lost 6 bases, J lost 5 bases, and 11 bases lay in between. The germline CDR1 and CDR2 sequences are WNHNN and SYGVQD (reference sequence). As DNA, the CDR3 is TGCGCCAGCAGGGCAGGACAGAATAATTCACCCCTCCACTTT. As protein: CASRAGQNNSPLHF.

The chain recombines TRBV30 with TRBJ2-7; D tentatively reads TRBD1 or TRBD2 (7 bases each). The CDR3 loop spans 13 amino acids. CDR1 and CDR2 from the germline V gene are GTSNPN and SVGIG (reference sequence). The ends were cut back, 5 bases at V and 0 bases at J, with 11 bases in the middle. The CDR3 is CAWGGDSSYEQYF. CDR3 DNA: TGTGCCTGGGGGGGGGACAGCTCCTACGAGCAGTACTTC.

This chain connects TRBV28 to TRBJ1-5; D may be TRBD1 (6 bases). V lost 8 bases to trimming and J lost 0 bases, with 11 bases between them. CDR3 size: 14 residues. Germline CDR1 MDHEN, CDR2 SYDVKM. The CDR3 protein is CASVRDTSNQPQHF. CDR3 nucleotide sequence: TGTGCCAGCGTACGGGACACTAGCAATCAGCCCCAGCATTTT.

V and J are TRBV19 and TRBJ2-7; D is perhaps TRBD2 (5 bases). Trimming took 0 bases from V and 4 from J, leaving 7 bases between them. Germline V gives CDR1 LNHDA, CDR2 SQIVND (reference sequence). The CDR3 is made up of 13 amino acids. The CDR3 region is CASSIDRGYEQYF. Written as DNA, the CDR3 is TGTGCCAGTAGTATAGATCGGGGTTACGAGCAGTACTTC.

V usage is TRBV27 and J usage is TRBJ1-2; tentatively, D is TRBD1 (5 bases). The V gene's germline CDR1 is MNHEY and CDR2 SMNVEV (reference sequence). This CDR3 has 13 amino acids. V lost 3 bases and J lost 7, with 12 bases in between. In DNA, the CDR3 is TGTGCCAGCAGTTTTGGGGGTAGCGGTGGCTACACCTTC. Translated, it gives CASSFGGSGGYTF.

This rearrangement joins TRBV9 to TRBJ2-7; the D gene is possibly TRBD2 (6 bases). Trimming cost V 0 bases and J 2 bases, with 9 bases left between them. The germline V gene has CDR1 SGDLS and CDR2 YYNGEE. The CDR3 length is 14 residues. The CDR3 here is CASSVVPGAYEQYF. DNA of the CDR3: TGTGCCAGCAGCGTAGTCCCGGGGGCCTACGAGCAGTACTTC.

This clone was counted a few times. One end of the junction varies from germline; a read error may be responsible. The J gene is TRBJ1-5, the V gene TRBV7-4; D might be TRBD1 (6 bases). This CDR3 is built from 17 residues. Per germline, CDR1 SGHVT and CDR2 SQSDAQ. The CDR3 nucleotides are TGCCCCACCCCCGCCGGATACGGGGGGGGCAGCAATCAGCCCCAGCATTTT. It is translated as CPTPAGYGGGSNQPQHF.

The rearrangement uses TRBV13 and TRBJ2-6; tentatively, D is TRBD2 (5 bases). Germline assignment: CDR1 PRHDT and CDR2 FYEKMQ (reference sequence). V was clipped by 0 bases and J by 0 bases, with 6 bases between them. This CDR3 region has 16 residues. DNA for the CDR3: TGTGCCAGCAGCTTAGGACGGGACTCTGGGGCCAACGTCCTGACTTTC. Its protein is CASSLGRDSGANVLTF.

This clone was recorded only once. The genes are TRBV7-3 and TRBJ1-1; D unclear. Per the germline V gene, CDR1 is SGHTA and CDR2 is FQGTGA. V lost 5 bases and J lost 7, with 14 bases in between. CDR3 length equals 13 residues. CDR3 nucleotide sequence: TGTGCCAGCAGCACCACTCCAGGACTTGAAGCTTTCTTT. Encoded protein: CASSTTPGLEAFF.

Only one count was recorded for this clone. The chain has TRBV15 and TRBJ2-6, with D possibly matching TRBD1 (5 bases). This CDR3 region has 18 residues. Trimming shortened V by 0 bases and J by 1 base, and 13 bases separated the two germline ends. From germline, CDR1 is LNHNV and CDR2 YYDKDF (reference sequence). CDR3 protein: CATSREIGADSGANVLTF. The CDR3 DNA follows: TGTGCCACCAGCAGAGAGATTGGGGCCGATTCTGGGGCCAACGTCCTGACTTTC.

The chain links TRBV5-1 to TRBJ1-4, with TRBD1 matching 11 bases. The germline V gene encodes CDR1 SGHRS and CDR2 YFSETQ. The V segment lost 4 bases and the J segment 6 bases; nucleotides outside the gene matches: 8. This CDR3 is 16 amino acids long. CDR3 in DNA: TGCGCCAGCAGCCCTTCTCCGGGACAGGGGGATGAAAAACTGTTTTTT. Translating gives CASSPSPGQGDEKLFF.

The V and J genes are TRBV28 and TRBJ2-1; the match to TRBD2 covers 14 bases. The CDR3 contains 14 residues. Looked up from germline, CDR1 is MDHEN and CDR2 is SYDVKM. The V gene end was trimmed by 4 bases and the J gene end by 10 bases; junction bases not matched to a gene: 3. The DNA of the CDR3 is TGTGCCAGCAGTTCATGGACTAGCGGGAGGGAGCAGTTCTTC. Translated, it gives CASSSWTSGREQFF.

Written as DNA, the CDR3 is TGTGCCATCAGTCGGGACAGGGGCTATGGCTACACCTTC. Translated, it gives CAISRDRGYGYTF. The chain combines TRBV10-3 with TRBJ1-2, with TRBD1 matching over 10 bases. The CDR3 contains 13 residues. Trimming at V came to 5 bases and at J to 4 bases, leaving 1 base not matched to a gene. Looked up from germline, CDR1 is ENHRY and CDR2 is SYGVKD.